This TCR beta chain was sequenced for a study of blood T cell repertoires in COVID-19. Background on the study: Acute and convalescent COVID-19 specimens originated in the United States, Italy and Spain. From T cells, B-cell-depleted T cells, or PBMCs came the material, which was cDNA or gDNA.

In the authors' workflow: Scientists estimated how many nucleated cells there were by amplifying reference gene primers. The protocol was immunoSEQ multiplex PCR, while the TCRdb copy is restricted to in-frame clones and leaves out a portion. The DNA was the basis for D and trimming; V, J and clone size are from that table. The repertoire holds some 130,000 clones, roughly 90% seen once, with about 4.5% in the top ten. Trimming shortened V by 0 bases and J by 3 bases, and 11 bases separated the two germline ends. Germline values: CDR1 LGHDT, CDR2 YNNKEL (reference sequence). The CDR3 sequence is 16 residues long.

The sample comprised peripheral blood. This chain uses TRBV3-1 (or the pseudogene TRBV3-2) with TRBJ1-4; no clear D. The sequence derives from a man aged 60 to 75 with COVID-19, enrolled during active disease. CDR3 amino acids: CASSQDFAASNEKLFF. CDR3 nucleotides: TGTGCCAGCAGCCAAGATTTCGCGGCCTCTAATGAAAAACTGTTTTTT.